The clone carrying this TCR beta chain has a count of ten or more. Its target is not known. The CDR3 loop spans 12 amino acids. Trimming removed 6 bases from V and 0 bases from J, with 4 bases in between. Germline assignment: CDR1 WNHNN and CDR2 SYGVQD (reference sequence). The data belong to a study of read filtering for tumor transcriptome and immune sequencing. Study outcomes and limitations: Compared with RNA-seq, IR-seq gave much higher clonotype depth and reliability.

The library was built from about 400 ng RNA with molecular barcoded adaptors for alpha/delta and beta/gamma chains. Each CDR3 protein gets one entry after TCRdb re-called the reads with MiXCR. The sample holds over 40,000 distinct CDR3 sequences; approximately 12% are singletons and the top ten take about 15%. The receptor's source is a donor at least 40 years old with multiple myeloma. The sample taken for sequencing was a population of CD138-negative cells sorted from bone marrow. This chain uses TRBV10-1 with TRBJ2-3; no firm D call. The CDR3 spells CASRRSTDTQYF. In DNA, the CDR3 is TGCGCCAGCAGACGGAGCACAGATACGCAGTATTTT.